This T cell receptor (beta chain) was recorded in a study of cytomegalovirus exposure and HLA in healthy donors. The PCR contained 60 Vbeta and 13 Jbeta primers. The protocol was immunoSEQ multiplex PCR, while the TCRdb copy is restricted to in-frame clones and leaves out a portion. The data contain some 190,000 clones, 80% of them singletons. The material sequenced was PBMCs. The TCR sequence derives from a woman between 35 and 50 years old in good health and CMV-seronegative.

DNA of the CDR3: TGTGCCAGCAGCTTAGCACTAGGACAGGGGGCGGACGAGCAGTACTTC. Translated: CASSLALGQGADEQYF. The V and J genes are TRBV7-9 and TRBJ2-7; 11 bases are shared with TRBD1. Germline CDR1 is SEHNR and CDR2 is FQNEAQ (reference sequence). The CDR3 loop spans 16 amino acids. V was pared by 0 bases and J by 5 bases, with 6 bases of the junction left unmatched.